This T cell receptor beta chain was sequenced for a study of T cells in Graves' hyperthyroidism and ophthalmopathy. Overall study results and limits: Blood also carried most thyroid clonotypes expanded above 0.001. Ophthalmopathy prediction by the model preceded onset by a median about 6 months.

This CDR3 contains 15 residues. Germline V CDR1 and CDR2: DFQATT, SNEGSKA (reference sequence). Losses at the gene ends were 1 base for V and 7 bases for J; bases not matched to a gene: 3. To note about this clonotype: Its antigen is undetermined.

Uncontrolled infections, other autoimmune diseases, pregnancy or lactation led to exclusion of patients. For the diagnoses, clinical symptoms, serum thyroxine and TRAb, thyroid ultrasound and orbital computed tomography were used. What was amplified from RNA transcripts were TCR beta CDR3 regions. HTBI primers were employed in a first-round RT-PCR of the TCR CDR3. TCRdb re-derived calls from the multiplex PCR reads in MiXCR, one entry per CDR3 protein. The table records 700,000 or so distinct CDR3 sequences, around 17% of them present only once. The sequencing sample was made of blood. The TCR sequence derives from a man aged 18 to 29 with Graves' hyperthyroidism. The chain couples TRBV20-1 to TRBJ2-1; TRBD2 aligns across 14 bases. The CDR3 DNA is TGCAGTGCTAGAGGGACTAGCGGGAGGAGTAATGAGCAGTTCTTC. It specifies CSARGTSGRSNEQFF.